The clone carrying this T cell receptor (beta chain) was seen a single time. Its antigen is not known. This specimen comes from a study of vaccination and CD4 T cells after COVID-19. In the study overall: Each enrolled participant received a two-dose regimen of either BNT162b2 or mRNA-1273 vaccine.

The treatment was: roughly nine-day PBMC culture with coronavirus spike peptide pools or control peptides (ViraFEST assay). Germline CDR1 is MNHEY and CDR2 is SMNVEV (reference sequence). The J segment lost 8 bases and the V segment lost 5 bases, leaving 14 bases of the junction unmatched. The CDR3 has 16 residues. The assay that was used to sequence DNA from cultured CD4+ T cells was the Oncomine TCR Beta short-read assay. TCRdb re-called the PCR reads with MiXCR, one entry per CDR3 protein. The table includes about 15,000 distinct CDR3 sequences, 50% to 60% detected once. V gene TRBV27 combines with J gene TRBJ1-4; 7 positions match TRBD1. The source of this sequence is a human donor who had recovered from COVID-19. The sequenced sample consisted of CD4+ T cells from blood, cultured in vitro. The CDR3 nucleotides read TGTGCCAGCAGTCGGATTGACAGGGCAGGGGGGGAAAAACTGTTTTTT. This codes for CASSRIDRAGGEKLFF.